The rows below give T cell receptor beta chains drawn from one sample of a study of blood T cell repertoires in COVID-19. Repertoires were generated with immunoSEQ multiplex PCR, while TCRdb's copy carries only in-frame clones and drops some. The top ten clones hold 3% to 3.5% of a sample with some 140,000 clones, around 85% of them seen once. The specimen was peripheral blood. The receptors were gathered from a woman of 80 years or more with acute or convalescent COVID-19. Each CDR3 is given with its conserved first and last residue. The D gene is left open where the match is weak. Some rows mark clone size as missing; the rest say once, few, many or name a class of expanded clone.

>.|few|TRBV7-2|TRBJ1-1
CASSPSTPGEAFF
TGTGCCAGCAGTCCATCCACTCCGGGGGAAGCTTTCTTT
>.|.|TRBV6-5|TRBJ1-5
CASSPPAGRIIPQHF
TGTGCCAGCAGCCCCCCAGCGGGACGGATAATTCCCCAGCATTTT
>.|.|TRBV18|TRBJ2-7
CASSPPARGAYEQYF
TGTGCCAGCTCACCACCGGCAAGGGGCGCCTACGAGCAGTACTTC
>.|.|TRBV4-2|TRBJ1-6
CASSPPREGNSPLHF
TGTGCCAGCAGCCCACCTCGGGAGGGAAATTCACCCCTCCACTTT
>.|.|TRBV4-1|TRBJ2-2
CASSQEQVVGELFF
TGCGCCAGCAGCCAAGAACAAGTCGTCGGGGAGCTGTTTTTT
>.|few|TRBV6-2/TRBV6-3|TRBJ2-1
CASSYEGTRQFF
TGTGCCAGCAGTTATGAGGGGACTCGGCAGTTCTTC
>TRBD1|.|TRBV7-6|TRBJ1-2
CASSLELDRGLSNYGYTF
TGTGCCAGCAGCTTAGAATTAGACAGGGGGCTCTCTAACTATGGCTACACCTTC
>.|.|TRBV10-3|TRBJ2-7
CAISPPGNYEQYF
TGTGCCATCAGCCCACCAGGGAATTACGAGCAGTACTTC
>.|.|TRBV6-6|TRBJ1-2
CASSYTQGNYGYTF
TGTGCCAGCAGTTACACCCAGGGGAACTATGGCTACACCTTC
>TRBD1|.|TRBV7-3|TRBJ2-7
CASSRDSLSYEQYF
TGTGCCAGCAGCCGGGACAGTCTCTCCTACGAGCAGTACTTC
>TRBD1|.|TRBV12-5|TRBJ1-1
CASGSGQGDMNTEAFF
TGTGCTAGTGGTTCGGGACAGGGCGACATGAACACTGAAGCTTTCTTT
>TRBD1|.|TRBV2|TRBJ1-4
CASTRDRGEKLFF
TGTGCCAGCACCAGGGACAGGGGGGAAAAACTGTTTTTT
>.|few|TRBV7-2|TRBJ2-5
CASSPTWLAGETQYF
TGTGCCAGCAGCCCTACCTGGCTAGCTGGAGAGACCCAGTACTTC
>TRBD1|once|TRBV19|TRBJ1-2
CASTTSSLGTGTTNYGYTF
TGTGCCAGTACTACAAGCAGTCTCGGGACAGGAACCACTAACTATGGCTACACCTTC
>.|.|TRBV6-1|TRBJ2-1
CASSEARGQRMNEQFF
TGTGCCAGCAGTGAAGCGCGGGGGCAGCGGATGAATGAGCAGTTCTTC
>TRBD2|.|TRBV9|TRBJ2-3
CASSPYPSLAGRTDTQYF
TGTGCCAGCAGCCCATACCCCTCGTTAGCGGGGCGCACAGATACGCAGTATTTT
>.|once|TRBV15|TRBJ1-1
CATSREQLPTGTEAFF
TGTGCCACCAGCAGAGAACAGTTGCCCACGGGGACTGAAGCTTTCTTT
>TRBD1|once|TRBV7-3|TRBJ2-4
CASSLTFDQGAGAKNIQYF
TGTGCCAGCAGCTTAACGTTTGACCAGGGGGCGGGAGCCAAAAACATTCAGTACTTC
>.|.|TRBV9|TRBJ2-5
CASSVGNQGETQYF
TGTGCCAGCAGCGTAGGAAATCAGGGGGAGACCCAGTACTTC
>TRBD1|once|TRBV5-4|TRBJ2-3
CASSLGDSYTDTQYF
TGTGCCAGCAGCTTGGGGGACAGCTACACAGATACGCAGTATTTT
>TRBD2|.|TRBV5-1|TRBJ2-1
CASSYSGENYNEQFF
TGCGCCAGCAGCTATAGCGGGGAAAACTACAATGAGCAGTTCTTC
>.|few|TRBV11-3|TRBJ2-1
CASSLRGEQFF
TGTGCCAGCAGCCTCAGGGGTGAGCAGTTCTTC
>.|once|TRBV19|TRBJ1-6
CASREREEGWSNSPLHF
TGTGCCAGTAGAGAACGGGAGGAGGGTTGGTCGAATTCACCCCTCCACTTT
>.|.|TRBV5-6|TRBJ1-1
CASSLPGYNTEAFF
TGTGCCAGCAGCTTGCCAGGGTATAACACTGAAGCTTTCTTT
>.|once|TRBV25-1|TRBJ2-7
CASSGSGLYEQYF
TGTGCCAGCAGTGGGAGCGGCCTCTACGAGCAGTACTTC
>.|.|TRBV6-1|TRBJ1-5
CASSDRGGNQPQHF
TGTGCCAGCAGTGACAGGGGTGGCAATCAGCCCCAGCATTTT
>.|.|TRBV5-4|TRBJ2-3
CASSLDLREDTQYF
TGTGCCAGCAGCTTGGATTTACGGGAGGATACGCAGTATTTT
>.|.|TRBV11-2|TRBJ1-6
CASGPTVNSPLHF
TGTGCCAGCGGGCCGACGGTTAATTCACCCCTCCACTTT
>.|.|TRBV3-1/TRBV3-2|TRBJ1-1
CASSQVYFWAPNTEAFF
TGTGCCAGCAGCCAAGTTTATTTCTGGGCTCCGAACACTGAAGCTTTCTTT
>TRBD1|.|TRBV7-2|TRBJ1-4
CASSFQGASLPESKLFF
TGTGCCAGCAGCTTTCAGGGGGCTTCCTTACCGGAGTCAAAACTGTTTTTT